The sequence of this T cell receptor (beta chain) was determined in a study of cytomegalovirus exposure and HLA in healthy donors. The CDR3 runs 14 residues. Germline CDR1 GTSNPN, CDR2 SVGIG (reference sequence). V was clipped by 0 bases and J by 0 bases, with 9 bases between them. Amplification used 60 Vbeta primers and 13 Jbeta primers. Sequencing used immunoSEQ multiplex PCR; TCRdb keeps in-frame clones, though not all of them. Among some 99,000 clones, nearly 70% were seen once, and the ten largest hold 4.5% to 5.5%. The V gene is TRBV30, the J gene TRBJ2-7, with D possibly TRBD1 on 5 matching bases. This receptor was obtained from a woman between 70 and 85 years old in good health and CMV-seropositive. The source material was PBMCs. The CDR3 loop reads CAWSVMTDSYEQYF. As DNA, the CDR3 is TGTGCCTGGAGTGTTATGACAGACTCCTACGAGCAGTACTTC.